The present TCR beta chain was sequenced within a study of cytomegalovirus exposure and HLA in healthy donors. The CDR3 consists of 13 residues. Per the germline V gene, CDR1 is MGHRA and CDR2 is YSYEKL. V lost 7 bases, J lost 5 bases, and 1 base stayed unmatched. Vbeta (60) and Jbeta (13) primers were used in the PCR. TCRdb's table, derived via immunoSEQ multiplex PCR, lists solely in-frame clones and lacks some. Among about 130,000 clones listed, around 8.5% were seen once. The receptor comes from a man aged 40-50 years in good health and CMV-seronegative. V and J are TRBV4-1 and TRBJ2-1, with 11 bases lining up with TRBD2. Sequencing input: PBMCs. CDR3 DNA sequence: TGCGCCAGCACGGGACTAGCGGACAATGAGCAGTTCTTC. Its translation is CASTGLADNEQFF.